The sample holds a few counts of the clone carrying this T cell receptor beta chain. Its antigen is unknown. This sample is drawn from a study of T-cell reconstitution after alpha-beta-depleted transplantation in children. The V gene's germline CDR1 is MGHRA and CDR2 YSYEKL. The CDR3 consists of 15 residues. V gave up 1 base and J gave up 4 bases, with 11 bases separating them. TCRbeta library preparation incorporated unique molecular identifiers. TCRdb redid the calling of the PCR reads with MiXCR, one entry per CDR3 protein. The sample records around 580,000 distinct CDR3 sequences, more than 20% being singletons. Study-level results: Recipient T cells and thymic progenitors that survived were the source of the high TCRbeta diversity seen at day 60 in some patients. Once a year had passed after transplant, T-cell counts and diversity came mostly from newly produced T cells.

The source was PBMCs, collected before TCRalphabeta/CD19-depleted stem cell transplant. The chain recombines TRBV4-1 with TRBJ1-5; no firm D call. The sequence came from a boy younger than two with Wiskott-Aldrich syndrome, due to receive a stem cell transplant. CDR3 nucleotide sequence: TGCGCCAGCAGCCAAGTCTCACAGCAAAATCAGCCCCAGCATTTT. It is translated as CASSQVSQQNQPQHF.